This TCR beta chain was recovered during a study of glioma-infiltrating T cells. Study findings and constraints: CDR3 overlap between tissue and blood was very small.

Using RNA template, CDR3s of TCR alpha and beta were amplified with iRepertoire arm-PCR. Tissue mRNA or PBMC total RNA, roughly 85-450 ng, went into one-step reverse transcription and amplification. One entry per CDR3 protein results from TCRdb running MiXCR on the multiplex PCR reads. The table includes under 200,000 distinct CDR3 sequences, around 30% detected once. The CDR3 is 16 residues long. Trimming took off 0 bases at V and 3 bases at J, with 15 bases between the two ends. Germline CDR1 is GTSNPN and CDR2 is SVGIG (reference sequence). With respect to this clonotype: Its target is not known.

The sequenced sample consisted of glioma tissue, nonneoplastic brain tissue, or PBMCs (not recorded which). The J gene is TRBJ2-1, the V gene TRBV30; D may match TRBD1 or TRBD2 (5 bases each). The sequence was obtained from a human donor with low-grade glioma or glioblastoma, undergoing nonglioma brain surgery, or in good health (not recorded which). The CDR3: CAWSVPGTVNYNEQFF. In nucleotides, the CDR3 is TGTGCCTGGAGTGTACCAGGGACCGTAAACTACAATGAGCAGTTCTTC.